This T cell receptor beta chain was identified in a study of response to subunit inactivated influenza vaccine (dated 2018 in TCRdb). Context from the whole study: Deep quantitative T cell receptor repertoire profiling was used in the study to track responses to a trivalent subunit inactivated influenza vaccine. The paper's findings and limits, for the study overall: The authors proposed that each seasonal influenza vaccination may bring in only a limited number of new T cells.

Libraries were built with RT-PCR. For sequencing, an Illumina HiSeq 2500 was employed. TCRdb trimmed public reads at Q25 via fastp, called clones via MiXCR and kept in-frame beta chains. Rows are unified per CDR3 protein, each entry keeping the most common DNA and genes. The sample contains 750,000 to 850,000 distinct CDR3 sequences, approximately 18% of them found a single time. Of the sample, roughly 11% falls within the top ten clones. The sample holds many counts of this clonotype. The clone's antigen remains unknown. Qualities for individual bases were not recorded, and no much larger clone is one base off. Here V drops 4 bases and J drops 9 bases, and the junction holds 3 bases not matched to any gene. Per the germline V gene, SGHRS is the CDR1 and YFSETQ is the CDR2. The cysteine opens and the phenylalanine closes a CDR3 of 11 amino acids. Only the CDR3 region is kept as DNA, spanning 33 bases read in frame from base 1.

Here the chain combines TRBV5-1 and TRBJ1-1; the junction holds 7 bases that match TRBD1. Sequences were derived from PBMCs from blood, sampled roughly 5 days after vaccination. This clonotype originated in a man aged 50 or older who received an inactivated influenza vaccine. Donor details come from another sample of the same person, matched by shared clones. The nucleotides are TGCGCCAGCAGCCTGGGACAGAAAGCTTTCTTT. The encoded protein is CASSLGQKAFF.